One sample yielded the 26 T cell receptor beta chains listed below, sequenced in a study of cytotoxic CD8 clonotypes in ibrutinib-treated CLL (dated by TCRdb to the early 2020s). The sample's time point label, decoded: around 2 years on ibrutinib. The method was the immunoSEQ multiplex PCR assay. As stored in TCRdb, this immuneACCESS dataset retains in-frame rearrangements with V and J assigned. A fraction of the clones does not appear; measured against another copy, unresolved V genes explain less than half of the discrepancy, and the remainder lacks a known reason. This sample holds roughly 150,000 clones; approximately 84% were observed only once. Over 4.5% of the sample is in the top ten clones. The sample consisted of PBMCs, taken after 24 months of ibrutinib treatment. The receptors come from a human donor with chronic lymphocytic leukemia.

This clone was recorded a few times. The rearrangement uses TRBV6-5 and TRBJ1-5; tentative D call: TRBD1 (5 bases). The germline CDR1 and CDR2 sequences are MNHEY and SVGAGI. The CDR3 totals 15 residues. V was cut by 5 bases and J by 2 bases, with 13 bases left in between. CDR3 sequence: CASSPIGGGNQPQHF. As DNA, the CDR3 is TGTGCCAGCAGTCCAATCGGGGGGGGCAATCAGCCCCAGCATTTT.

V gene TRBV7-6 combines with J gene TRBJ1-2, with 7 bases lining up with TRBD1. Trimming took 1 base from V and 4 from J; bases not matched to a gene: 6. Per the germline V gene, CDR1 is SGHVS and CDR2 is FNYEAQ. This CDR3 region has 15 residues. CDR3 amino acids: CASSLERGQSYGYTF. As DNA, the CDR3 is TGTGCCAGCAGCTTAGAAAGGGGGCAGAGCTATGGCTACACCTTC.

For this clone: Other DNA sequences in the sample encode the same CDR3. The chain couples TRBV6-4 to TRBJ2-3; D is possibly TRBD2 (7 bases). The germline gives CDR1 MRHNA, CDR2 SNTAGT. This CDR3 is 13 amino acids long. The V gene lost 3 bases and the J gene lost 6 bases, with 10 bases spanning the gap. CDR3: CASSEQGGDTQYF. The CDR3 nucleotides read TGTGCCAGCAGTGAACAGGGAGGGGATACGCAGTATTTT.

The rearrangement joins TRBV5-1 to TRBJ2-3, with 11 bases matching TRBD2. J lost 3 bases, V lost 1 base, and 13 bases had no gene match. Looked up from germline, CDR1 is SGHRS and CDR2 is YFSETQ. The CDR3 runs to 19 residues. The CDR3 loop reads CASSLRSGGASVGTDTQYF. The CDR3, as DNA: TGCGCCAGCAGCTTGCGTAGCGGGGGGGCTAGTGTTGGTACAGATACGCAGTATTTT.

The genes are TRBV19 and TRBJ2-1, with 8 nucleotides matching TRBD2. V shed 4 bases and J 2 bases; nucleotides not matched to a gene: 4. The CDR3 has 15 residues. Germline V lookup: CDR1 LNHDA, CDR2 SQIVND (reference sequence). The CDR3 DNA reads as TGTGCCAGTAGTAATGTGCGGGGGGCCTACAATGAGCAGTTCTTC. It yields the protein CASSNVRGAYNEQFF.

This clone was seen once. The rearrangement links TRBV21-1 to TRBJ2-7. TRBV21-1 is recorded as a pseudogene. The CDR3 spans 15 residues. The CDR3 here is CASSKAADDTYEQYF. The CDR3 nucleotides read TGTGCCAGCAGCAAAGCCGCCGACGATACCTACGAGCAGTACTTC.

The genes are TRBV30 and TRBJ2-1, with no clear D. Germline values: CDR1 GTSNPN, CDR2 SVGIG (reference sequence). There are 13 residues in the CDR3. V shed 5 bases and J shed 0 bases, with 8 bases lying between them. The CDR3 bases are TGTGCCTGGGAGGAAAGCTCCTACAATGAGCAGTTCTTC. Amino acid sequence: CAWEESSYNEQFF.

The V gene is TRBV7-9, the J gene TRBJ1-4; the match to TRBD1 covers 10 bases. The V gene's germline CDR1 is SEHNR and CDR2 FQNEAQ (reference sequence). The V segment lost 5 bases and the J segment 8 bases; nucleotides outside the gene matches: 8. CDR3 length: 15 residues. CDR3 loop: CASSPRTGGREKLFF. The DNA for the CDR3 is TGTGCCAGCAGCCCCCGGACAGGGGGTAGGGAAAAACTGTTTTTT.

CDR3 sequence reads: CASGIIFRGTNNEQFF. The DNA of the CDR3 is TGTGCCAGCGGGATCATTTTCAGGGGGACCAACAATGAGCAGTTCTTC. The chain is built from TRBV27 and TRBJ2-1, with 7 nucleotides matching TRBD1. The germline CDR1 and CDR2 sequences are MNHEY and SMNVEV (reference sequence). V shed 8 bases and J 5 bases; nucleotides not matched to a gene: 15. The CDR3 runs to 16 residues.

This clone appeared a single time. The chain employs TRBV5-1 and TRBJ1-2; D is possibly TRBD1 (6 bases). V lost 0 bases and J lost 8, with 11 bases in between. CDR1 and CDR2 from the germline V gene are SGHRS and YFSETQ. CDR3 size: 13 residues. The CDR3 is CASSLGSGEGYTF. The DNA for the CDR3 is TGCGCCAGCAGCTTGGGCTCAGGGGAGGGCTACACCTTC.

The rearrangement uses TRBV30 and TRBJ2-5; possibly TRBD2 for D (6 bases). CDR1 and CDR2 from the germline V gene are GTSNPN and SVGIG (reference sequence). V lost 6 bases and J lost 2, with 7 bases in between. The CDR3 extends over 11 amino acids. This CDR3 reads CACGGQETQYF. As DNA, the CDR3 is TGTGCCTGCGGGGGACAAGAGACCCAGTACTTC.

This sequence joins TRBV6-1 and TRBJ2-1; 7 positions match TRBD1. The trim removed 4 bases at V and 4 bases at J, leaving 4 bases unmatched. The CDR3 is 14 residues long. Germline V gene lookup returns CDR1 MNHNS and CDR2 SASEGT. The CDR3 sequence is CASSAQGQYNEQFF. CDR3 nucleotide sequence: TGTGCCAGCAGTGCCCAGGGACAGTACAATGAGCAGTTCTTC.

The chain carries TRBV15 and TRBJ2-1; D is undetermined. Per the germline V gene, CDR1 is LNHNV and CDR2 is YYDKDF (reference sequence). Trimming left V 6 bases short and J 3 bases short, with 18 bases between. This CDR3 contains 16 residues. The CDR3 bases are TGTGCCACCAGTCGTGGCCCGACACCTAACTACAATGAGCAGTTCTTC. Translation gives CATSRGPTPNYNEQFF. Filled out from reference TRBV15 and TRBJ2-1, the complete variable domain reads DAMVIQNPRYQVTQFGKPVTLSCSQTLNHNVMYWYQQKSSQAPKLLFHYYDKDFNNEADTPDNFQSRRPNTSFCFLDIRSPGLGDTAMYLCATSRGPTPNYNEQFFGPGTRLTVL.

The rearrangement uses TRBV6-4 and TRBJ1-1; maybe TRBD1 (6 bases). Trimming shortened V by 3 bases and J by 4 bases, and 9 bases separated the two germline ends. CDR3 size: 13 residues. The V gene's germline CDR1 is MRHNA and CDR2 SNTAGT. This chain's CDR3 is CASSEKQGTEAFF. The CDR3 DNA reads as TGTGCCAGCAGTGAAAAACAGGGCACTGAAGCTTTCTTT.

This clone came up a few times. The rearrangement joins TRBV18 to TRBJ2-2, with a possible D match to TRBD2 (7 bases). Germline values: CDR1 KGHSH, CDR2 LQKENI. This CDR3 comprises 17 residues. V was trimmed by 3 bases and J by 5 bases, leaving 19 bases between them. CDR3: CASSPTMVGGPTGELFF. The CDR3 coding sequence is TGTGCCAGCTCACCCACTATGGTGGGGGGGCCTACCGGGGAGCTGTTTTTT.

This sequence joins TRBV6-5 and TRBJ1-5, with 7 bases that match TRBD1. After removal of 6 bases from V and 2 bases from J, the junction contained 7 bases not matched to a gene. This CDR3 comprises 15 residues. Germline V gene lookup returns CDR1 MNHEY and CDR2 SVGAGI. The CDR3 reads CASRPDRVGNQPQHF. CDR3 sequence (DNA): TGTGCCAGCAGACCCGACAGGGTTGGCAATCAGCCCCAGCATTTT.

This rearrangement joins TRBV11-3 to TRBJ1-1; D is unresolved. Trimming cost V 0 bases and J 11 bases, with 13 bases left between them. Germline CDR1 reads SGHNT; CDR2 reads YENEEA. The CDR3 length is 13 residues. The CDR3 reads CASSLDRRGLAFF. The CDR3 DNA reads TGTGCCAGCAGCTTAGATCGGCGGGGTCTGGCTTTCTTT.

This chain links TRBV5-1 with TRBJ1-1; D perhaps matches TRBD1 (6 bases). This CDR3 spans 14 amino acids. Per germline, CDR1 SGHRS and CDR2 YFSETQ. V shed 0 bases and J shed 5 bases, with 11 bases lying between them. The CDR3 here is CASSLEQGWTEAFF. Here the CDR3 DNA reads TGCGCCAGCAGCTTGGAACAGGGATGGACTGAAGCTTTCTTT.

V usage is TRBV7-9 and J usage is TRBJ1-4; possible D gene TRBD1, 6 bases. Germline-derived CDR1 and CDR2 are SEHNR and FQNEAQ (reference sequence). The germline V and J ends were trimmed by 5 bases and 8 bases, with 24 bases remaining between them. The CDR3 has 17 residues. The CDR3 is CASSLNPSLDRSEKLFF. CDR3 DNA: TGTGCCAGCAGCCTAAACCCTTCCTTAGACAGGAGCGAAAAACTGTTTTTT.

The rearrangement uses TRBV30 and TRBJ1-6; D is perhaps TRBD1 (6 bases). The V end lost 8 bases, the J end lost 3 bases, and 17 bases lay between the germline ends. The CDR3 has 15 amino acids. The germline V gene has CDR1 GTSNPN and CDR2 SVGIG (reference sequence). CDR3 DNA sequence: TGTGCCGGTGAGGGGGTCCCCTACTATAATTCACCCCTCCACTTT. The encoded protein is CAGEGVPYYNSPLHF.

Here the CDR3 DNA reads TGTGCCAGTACCGACTTGGGGACGTCTCGTGGAAACACCATATATTTT. It codes for CASTDLGTSRGNTIYF. The V call is TRBV19, the J call TRBJ1-3, with D maybe TRBD1 (5 bases). The CDR3 is made up of 16 amino acids. V was shortened by 7 bases and J by 3 bases, with 19 bases between the two germline ends. CDR1 and CDR2 (germline): LNHDA, SQIVND (reference sequence).

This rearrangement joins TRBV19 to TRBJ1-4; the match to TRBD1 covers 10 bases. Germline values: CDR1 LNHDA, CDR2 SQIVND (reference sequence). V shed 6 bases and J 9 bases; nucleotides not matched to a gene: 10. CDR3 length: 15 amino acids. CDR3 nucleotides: TGTGCCAGTAGACCAACCGGGACAGGGGCAAAAAAACTGTTTTTT. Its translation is CASRPTGTGAKKLFF. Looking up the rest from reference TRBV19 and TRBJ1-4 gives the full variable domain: DGGITQSPKYLFRKEGQNVTLSCEQNLNHDAMYWYRQDPGQGLRLIYYSQIVNDFQKGDIAEGYSVSREKKESFPLTVTSAQKNPTAFYLCASRPTGTGAKKLFFGSGTQLSVL.

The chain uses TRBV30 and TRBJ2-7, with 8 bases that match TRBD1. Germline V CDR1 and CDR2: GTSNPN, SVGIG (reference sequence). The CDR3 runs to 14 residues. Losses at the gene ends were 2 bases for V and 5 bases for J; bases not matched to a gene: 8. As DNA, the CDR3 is TGTGCCTGGAGTACCGGACAGGGTCGGAACGAGCAGTACTTC. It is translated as CAWSTGQGRNEQYF.

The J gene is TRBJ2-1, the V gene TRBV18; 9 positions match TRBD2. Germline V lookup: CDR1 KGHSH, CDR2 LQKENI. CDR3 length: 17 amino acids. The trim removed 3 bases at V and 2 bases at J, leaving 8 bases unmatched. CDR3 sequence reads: CASSPSPVAGAYNEQFF. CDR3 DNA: TGTGCCAGCTCACCCTCTCCCGTAGCGGGGGCCTACAATGAGCAGTTCTTC. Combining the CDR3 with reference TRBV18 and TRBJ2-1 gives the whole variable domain NAGVMQNPRHLVRRRGQEARLRCSPMKGHSHVYWYRQLPEEGLKFMVYLQKENIIDESGMPKERFSAEFPKEGPSILRIQQVVRGDSAAYFCASSPSPVAGAYNEQFFGPGTRLTVL.

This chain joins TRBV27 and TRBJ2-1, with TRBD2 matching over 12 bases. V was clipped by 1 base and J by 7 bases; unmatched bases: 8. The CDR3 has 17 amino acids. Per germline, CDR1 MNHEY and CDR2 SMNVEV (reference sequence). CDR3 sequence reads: CASSLWASGRAWNEQFF. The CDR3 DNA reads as TGTGCCAGCAGTTTATGGGCTAGCGGGAGGGCCTGGAATGAGCAGTTCTTC.

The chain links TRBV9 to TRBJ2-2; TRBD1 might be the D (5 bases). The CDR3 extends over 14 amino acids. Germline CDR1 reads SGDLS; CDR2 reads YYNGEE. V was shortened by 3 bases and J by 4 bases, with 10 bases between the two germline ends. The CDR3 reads CASSARQITGELFF. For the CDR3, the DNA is TGTGCCAGCAGCGCAAGACAGATCACCGGGGAGCTGTTTTTT. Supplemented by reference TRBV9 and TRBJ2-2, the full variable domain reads DSGVTQTPKHLITATGQRVTLRCSPRSGDLSVYWYQQSLDQGLQFLIQYYNGEERAKGNILERFSAQQFPDLHSELNLSSLELGDSALYFCASSARQITGELFFGEGSRLTVL.